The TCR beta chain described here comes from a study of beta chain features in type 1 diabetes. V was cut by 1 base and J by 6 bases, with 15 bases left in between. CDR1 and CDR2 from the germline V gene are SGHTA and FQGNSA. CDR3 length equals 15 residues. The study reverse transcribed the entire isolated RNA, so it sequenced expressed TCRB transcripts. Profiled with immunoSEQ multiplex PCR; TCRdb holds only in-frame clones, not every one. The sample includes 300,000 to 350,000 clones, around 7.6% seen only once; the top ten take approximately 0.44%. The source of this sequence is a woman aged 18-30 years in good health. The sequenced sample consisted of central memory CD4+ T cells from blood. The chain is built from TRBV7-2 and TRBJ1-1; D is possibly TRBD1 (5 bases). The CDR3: CASSLGLGGFAEAFF. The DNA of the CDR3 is TGTGCCAGCAGCTTAGGTCTCGGGGGTTTCGCTGAAGCTTTCTTT.